The clone carrying this T cell receptor beta chain was seen ten or more times. 5'RACE employing 10-nucleotide random UMIs yielded the cDNA. TCRdb re-called the 5' RACE reads with MiXCR, one entry per CDR3 protein. The sample consists of 25,000 to 30,000 distinct CDR3 sequences, 5% to 8% of them appearing once. The sample originates from a study of neurological immune-mediated disorders. Trimming shortened V by 4 bases and J by 3 bases, and 7 bases separated the two germline ends. CDR3 length equals 12 residues. Per germline, CDR1 SQVTM and CDR2 ANQGSEA. Maryland, USA blood bank volunteers served as healthy controls.

The chain uses TRBV29-1 and TRBJ2-1; weak D call: TRBD1 (5 bases). The sequence was obtained from a woman aged 45 to 65 in good health. The sample was PBMCs. This CDR3 reads CSVGGGYNEQFF. In DNA form, the CDR3 reads TGCAGCGTTGGGGGCGGCTACAATGAGCAGTTCTTC.